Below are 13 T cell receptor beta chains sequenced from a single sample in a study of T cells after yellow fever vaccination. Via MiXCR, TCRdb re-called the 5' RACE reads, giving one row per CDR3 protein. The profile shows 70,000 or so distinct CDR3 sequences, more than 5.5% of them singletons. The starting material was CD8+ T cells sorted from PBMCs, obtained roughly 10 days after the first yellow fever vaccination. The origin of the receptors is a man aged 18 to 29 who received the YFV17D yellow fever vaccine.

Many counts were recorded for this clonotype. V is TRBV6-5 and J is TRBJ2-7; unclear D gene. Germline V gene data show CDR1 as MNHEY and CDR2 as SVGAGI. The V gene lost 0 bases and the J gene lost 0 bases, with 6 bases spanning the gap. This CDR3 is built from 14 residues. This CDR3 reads CASSYSSLSYEQYF. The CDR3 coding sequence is TGTGCCAGCAGTTACTCGAGTCTCTCCTACGAGCAGTACTTC.

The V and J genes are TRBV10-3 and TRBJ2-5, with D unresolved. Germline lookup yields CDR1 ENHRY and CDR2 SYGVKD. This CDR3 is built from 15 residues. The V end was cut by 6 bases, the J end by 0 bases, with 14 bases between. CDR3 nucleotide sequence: TGTGCCATCAGCAAAGACGGAACCAACCAAGAGACCCAGTACTTC. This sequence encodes CAISKDGTNQETQYF.

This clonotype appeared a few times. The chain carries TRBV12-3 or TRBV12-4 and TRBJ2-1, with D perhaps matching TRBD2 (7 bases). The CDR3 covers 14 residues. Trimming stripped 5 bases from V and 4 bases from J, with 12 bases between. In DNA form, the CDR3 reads TGTGCCAGCAGTAGGGGGGGGGCGTACAATGAGCAGTTCTTC. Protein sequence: CASSRGGAYNEQFF.

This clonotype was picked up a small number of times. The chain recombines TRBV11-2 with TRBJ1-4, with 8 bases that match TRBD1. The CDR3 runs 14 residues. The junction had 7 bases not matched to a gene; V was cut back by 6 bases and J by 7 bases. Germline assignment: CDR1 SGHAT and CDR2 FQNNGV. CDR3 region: CASRYGQGSEKLFF. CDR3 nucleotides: TGTGCCAGCAGATATGGACAGGGTAGTGAAAAACTGTTTTTT.

CDR3 DNA: TGTGCCAGCAGTTTGATGGTGGATCAGCCCCAGCATTTT. Its translation: CASSLMVDQPQHF. The chain employs TRBV12-3 or TRBV12-4 and TRBJ1-5; D unclear. V lost 3 bases to trimming and J lost 5 bases, with 8 bases between them. The CDR3 contains 13 residues.

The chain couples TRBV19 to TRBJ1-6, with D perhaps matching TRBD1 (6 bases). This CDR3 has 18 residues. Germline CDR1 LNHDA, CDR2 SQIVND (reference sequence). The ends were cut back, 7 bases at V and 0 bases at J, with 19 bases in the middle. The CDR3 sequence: CASTSLWGQSSYNSPLHF. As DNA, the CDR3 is TGTGCCAGTACCTCCTTGTGGGGGCAGAGCTCCTATAATTCACCCCTCCACTTT.

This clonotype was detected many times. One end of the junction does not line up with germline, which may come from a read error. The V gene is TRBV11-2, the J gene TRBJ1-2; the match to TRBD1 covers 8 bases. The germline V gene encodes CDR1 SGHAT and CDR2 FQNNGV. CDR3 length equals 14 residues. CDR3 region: CASSLSGTGFYLSF. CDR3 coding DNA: TGTGCCAGCAGCTTAAGTGGGACAGGCTTCTACCTTTCCTTC.

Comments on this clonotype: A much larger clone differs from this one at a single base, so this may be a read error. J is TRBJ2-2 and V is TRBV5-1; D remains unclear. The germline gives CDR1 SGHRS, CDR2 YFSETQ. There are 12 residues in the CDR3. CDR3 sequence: CASSFKTVELFF. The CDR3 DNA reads TGCGCCAGCAGCTTCAAAACCGTGGAGCTGTTTTTT.

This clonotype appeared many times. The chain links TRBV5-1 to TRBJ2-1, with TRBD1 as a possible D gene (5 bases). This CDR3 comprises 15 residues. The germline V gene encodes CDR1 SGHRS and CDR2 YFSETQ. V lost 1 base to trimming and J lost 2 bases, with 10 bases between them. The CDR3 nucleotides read TGCGCCAGCAGCTTGATTAGGGGAACCTACAATGAGCAGTTCTTC. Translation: CASSLIRGTYNEQFF.

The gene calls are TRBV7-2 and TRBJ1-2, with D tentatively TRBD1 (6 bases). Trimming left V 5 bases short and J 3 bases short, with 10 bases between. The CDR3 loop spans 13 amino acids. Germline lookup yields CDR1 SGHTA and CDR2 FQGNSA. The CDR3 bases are TGTGCCAGCAGCCCTCAGGGGTACTATGGCTACACCTTC. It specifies CASSPQGYYGYTF.

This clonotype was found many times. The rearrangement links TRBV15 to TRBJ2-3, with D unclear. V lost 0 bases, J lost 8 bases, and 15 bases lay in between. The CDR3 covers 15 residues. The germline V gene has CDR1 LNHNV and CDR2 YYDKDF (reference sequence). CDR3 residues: CATSRDRLNKGTQYF. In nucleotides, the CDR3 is TGTGCCACCAGCAGAGATCGGCTAAATAAGGGTACGCAGTATTTT.

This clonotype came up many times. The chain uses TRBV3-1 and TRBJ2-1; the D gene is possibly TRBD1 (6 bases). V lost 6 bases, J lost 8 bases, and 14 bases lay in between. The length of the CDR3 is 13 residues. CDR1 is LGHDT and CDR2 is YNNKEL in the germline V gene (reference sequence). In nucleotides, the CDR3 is TGTGCCAGCAGTTTAACAGGGAAGTATGAGCAGTTCTTC. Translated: CASSLTGKYEQFF.

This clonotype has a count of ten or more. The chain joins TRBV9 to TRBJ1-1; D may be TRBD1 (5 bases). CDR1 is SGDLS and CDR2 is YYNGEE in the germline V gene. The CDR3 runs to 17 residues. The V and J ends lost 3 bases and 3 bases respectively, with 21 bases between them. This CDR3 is CASSEGPFIQGDTEAFF. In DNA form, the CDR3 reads TGTGCCAGCAGCGAGGGTCCTTTCATCCAAGGGGACACTGAAGCTTTCTTT. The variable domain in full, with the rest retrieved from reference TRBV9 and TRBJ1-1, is DSGVTQTPKHLITATGQRVTLRCSPRSGDLSVYWYQQSLDQGLQFLIQYYNGEERAKGNILERFSAQQFPDLHSELNLSSLELGDSALYFCASSEGPFIQGDTEAFFGQGTRLTVV.